The clone carrying this TCR beta chain was counted a single time. These data originate in a study of CD8 T cells in Susac syndrome. Roughly 0.45 to 1 ug RNA was reverse transcribed with random hexamers. Via MiXCR, TCRdb re-called the immunoSEQ multiplex PCR reads, giving one row per CDR3 protein. The table records more than 200,000 distinct CDR3 sequences, 93% of them present only once. The CDR3 totals 12 residues. Germline V CDR1 and CDR2: MDHEN, SYDVKM. The junction had 8 bases not matched to a gene; V was cut back by 11 bases and J by 6 bases. The clonotype originates from a human donor with multiple sclerosis. The sample consisted of CD4+ T cells from PBMCs. The genes are TRBV28 and TRBJ2-7; 9 bases fit TRBD1. CDR3 residues: CAGQGRWGEQYF. CDR3 coding DNA: TGTGCCGGACAGGGGAGGTGGGGCGAGCAGTACTTC.